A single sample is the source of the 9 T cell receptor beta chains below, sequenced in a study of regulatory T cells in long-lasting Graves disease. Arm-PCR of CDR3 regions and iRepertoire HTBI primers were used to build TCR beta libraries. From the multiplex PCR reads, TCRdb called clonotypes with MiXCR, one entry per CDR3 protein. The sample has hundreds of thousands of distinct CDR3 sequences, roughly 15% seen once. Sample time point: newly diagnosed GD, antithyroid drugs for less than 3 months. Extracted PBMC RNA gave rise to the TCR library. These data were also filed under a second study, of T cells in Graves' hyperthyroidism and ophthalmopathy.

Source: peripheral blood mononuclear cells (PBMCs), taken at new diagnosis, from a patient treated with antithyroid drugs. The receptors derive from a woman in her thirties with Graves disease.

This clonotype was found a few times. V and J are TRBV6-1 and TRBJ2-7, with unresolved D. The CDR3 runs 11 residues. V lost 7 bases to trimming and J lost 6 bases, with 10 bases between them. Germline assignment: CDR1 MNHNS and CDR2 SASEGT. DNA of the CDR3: TGTGCCAGCACCTTCACCGGCGAGCAGTACTTC. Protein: CASTFTGEQYF.

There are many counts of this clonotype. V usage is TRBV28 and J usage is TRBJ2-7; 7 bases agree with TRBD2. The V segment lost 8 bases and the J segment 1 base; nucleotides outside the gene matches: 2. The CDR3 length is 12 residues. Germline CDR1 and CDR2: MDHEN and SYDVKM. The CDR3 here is CASERESYEQYF. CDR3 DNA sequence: TGTGCCAGCGAGCGGGAATCCTACGAGCAGTACTTC.

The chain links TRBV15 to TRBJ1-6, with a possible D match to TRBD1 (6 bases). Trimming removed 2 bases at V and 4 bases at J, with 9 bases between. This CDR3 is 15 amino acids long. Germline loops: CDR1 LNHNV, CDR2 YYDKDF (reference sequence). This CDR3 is CATSRTGSYNSPLHF. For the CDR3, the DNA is TGTGCCACCAGCAGAACAGGGTCTTATAATTCACCCCTCCACTTT.

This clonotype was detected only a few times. The chain's CDR3 is CASSATHYSNQPQHF. In nucleotides, the CDR3 is TGTGCCAGCAGCGCCACCCATTATAGCAATCAGCCCCAGCATTTT. The rearrangement links TRBV3-1 to TRBJ1-5; no firm D call. Trimming pared 5 bases from V and 0 bases from J, leaving 11 bases between. The CDR3 loop spans 15 amino acids. CDR1 and CDR2 from the germline V gene are LGHDT and YNNKEL (reference sequence).

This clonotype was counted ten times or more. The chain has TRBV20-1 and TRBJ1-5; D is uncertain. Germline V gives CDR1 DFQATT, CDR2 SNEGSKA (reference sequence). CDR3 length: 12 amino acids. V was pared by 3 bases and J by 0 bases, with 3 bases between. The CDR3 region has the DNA TGCAGTGCTAGCAGTAGCAATCAGCCCCAGCATTTT. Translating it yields CSASSSNQPQHF.

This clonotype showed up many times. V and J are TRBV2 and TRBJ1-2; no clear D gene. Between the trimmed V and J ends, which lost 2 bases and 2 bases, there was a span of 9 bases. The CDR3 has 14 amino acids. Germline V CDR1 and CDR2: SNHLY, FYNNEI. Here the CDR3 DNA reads TGTGCCAGCAGTGAATACGACGTCAACTATGGCTACACCTTC. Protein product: CASSEYDVNYGYTF.

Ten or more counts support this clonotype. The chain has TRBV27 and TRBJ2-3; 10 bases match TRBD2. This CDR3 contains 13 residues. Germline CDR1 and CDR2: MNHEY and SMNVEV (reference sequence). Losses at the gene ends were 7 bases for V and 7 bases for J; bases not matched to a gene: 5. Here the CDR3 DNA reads TGTGCCAGCACAGGACTAGCGGATAATACGCAGTATTTT. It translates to CASTGLADNTQYF.

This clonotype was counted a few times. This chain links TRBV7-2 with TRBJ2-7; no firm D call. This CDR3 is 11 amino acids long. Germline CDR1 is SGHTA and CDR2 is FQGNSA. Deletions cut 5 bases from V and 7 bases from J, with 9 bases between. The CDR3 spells CASSPSWEQYF. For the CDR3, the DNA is TGTGCCAGCAGCCCTTCTTGGGAGCAGTACTTC.

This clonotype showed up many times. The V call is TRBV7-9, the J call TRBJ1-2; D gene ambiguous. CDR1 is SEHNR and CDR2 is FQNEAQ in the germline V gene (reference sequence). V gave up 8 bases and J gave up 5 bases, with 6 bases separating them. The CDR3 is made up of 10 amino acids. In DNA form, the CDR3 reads TGTGCCAGCTTTGGGTATGGCTACACCTTC. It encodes CASFGYGYTF.